Listed here are 30 T cell receptor beta chains from one sample, sequenced in a study of CD8+ T cells in alopecia areata. It was cDNA, reverse transcribed from extracted RNA, that served as the sequencing template. TCRdb keeps only in-frame clones here, not all; method: immunoSEQ multiplex PCR. The sample carries tens of thousands of clones, around two thirds recorded once. The sequencing input was NKG2D-high CD8+ T cells sorted from blood. The receptors here all came from a human donor with alopecia areata.

This chain uses TRBV28 with TRBJ2-2, with 8 bases fitting TRBD2. The CDR3 covers 15 residues. V gave up 5 bases and J gave up 4 bases; unmatched junction bases: 6. From germline, CDR1 is MDHEN and CDR2 SYDVKM. This CDR3 is CASSLRGAITGELFF. DNA of the CDR3: TGTGCCAGCAGTCTGCGGGGGGCGATCACCGGGGAGCTGTTTTTT.

In its sample, this clone was seen a few times. This chain uses TRBV6-5 with TRBJ2-5; D may be TRBD2 (5 bases). Trimming removed 5 bases at V and 4 bases at J, with 17 bases between. In germline, CDR1 is MNHEY, CDR2 SVGAGI. The CDR3 sequence is 15 residues long. The CDR3 region has the DNA TGTGCCAGCAGTCAGGCCGCCTCGGCGGGAGAGACCCAGTACTTC. Its translation: CASSQAASAGETQYF.

The V call is TRBV4-1, the J call TRBJ2-5; TRBD1 aligns across 8 bases. CDR1 is MGHRA and CDR2 is YSYEKL in the germline V gene. The CDR3 loop spans 16 amino acids. V was clipped by 2 bases and J by 4 bases; unmatched bases: 9. The CDR3 here is CASSQLHQGAGETQYF. The CDR3 DNA follows: TGCGCCAGCAGCCAACTGCACCAGGGGGCTGGAGAGACCCAGTACTTC.

The chain carries TRBV7-9 and TRBJ2-1, with 7 bases that match TRBD1. Germline V CDR1 and CDR2: SEHNR, FQNEAQ (reference sequence). This CDR3 spans 15 amino acids. V dropped 5 bases and J dropped 0; count of bases not matched to a gene: 4. In DNA, the CDR3 is TGTGCCAGCAGCCACCGGGACAGCTCCTACAATGAGCAGTTCTTC. It yields the protein CASSHRDSSYNEQFF.

The chain links TRBV7-9 to TRBJ2-7; maybe TRBD1 (6 bases). This CDR3 has 13 residues. Germline CDR1 is SEHNR and CDR2 is FQNEAQ (reference sequence). V lost 1 base, J lost 3 bases, and 7 bases lay in between. The DNA of the CDR3 is TGTGCCAGCAGCTTAGGGGGGCTCTACGAGCAGTACTTC. As protein: CASSLGGLYEQYF.

This clone has more than one count but fewer than ten. The J gene is TRBJ2-1, the V gene TRBV18, with 9 bases identical to TRBD2. J was trimmed by 8 bases and V by 6 bases; bases with no gene match: 8. The CDR3 is made up of 14 amino acids. Looked up from germline, CDR1 is KGHSH and CDR2 is LQKENI. The CDR3 DNA follows: TGTGCCAGCTCGCCCCGGCGGGAGGGGTATGAGCAGTTCTTC. Translated, it gives CASSPRREGYEQFF. Looking up the rest from reference TRBV18 and TRBJ2-1 gives the full variable domain: NAGVMQNPRHLVRRRGQEARLRCSPMKGHSHVYWYRQLPEEGLKFMVYLQKENIIDESGMPKERFSAEFPKEGPSILRIQQVVRGDSAAYFCASSPRREGYEQFFGPGTRLTVL.

The rearrangement links TRBV29-1 to TRBJ2-1; no definite D call. Germline V lookup: CDR1 SQVTM, CDR2 ANQGSEA. With 4 bases removed from V and 0 bases from J, the gap between germline ends came to 4 bases. CDR3 length: 12 residues. CDR3 bases: TGCAGCGTTGGAAGCTCCTACAATGAGCAGTTCTTC. It encodes CSVGSSYNEQFF.

The chain links TRBV4-2 to TRBJ2-2, with TRBD1 matching over 8 bases. Losses at the gene ends were 0 bases for V and 1 base for J; bases not matched to a gene: 10. Germline V gene data show CDR1 as LGHNA and CDR2 as YNFKEQ. The CDR3 is 19 amino acids. CDR3: CASSQEGWLGTGNTGELFF. CDR3 DNA: TGTGCCAGCAGCCAAGAAGGCTGGTTAGGGACAGGGAACACCGGGGAGCTGTTTTTT.

This clone came up a few times. V gene TRBV29-1 combines with J gene TRBJ2-3; no clear D. The germline V and J ends were trimmed by 4 bases and 0 bases, with 11 bases remaining between them. Germline V gene lookup returns CDR1 SQVTM and CDR2 ANQGSEA. The CDR3 sequence is 14 residues long. The CDR3 bases are TGCAGCGTTGGTCACGAGACAAGCACAGATACGCAGTATTTT. Translating it yields CSVGHETSTDTQYF.

The chain has TRBV5-6 and TRBJ2-3; D uncertain. The CDR3 loop spans 14 amino acids. V lost 2 bases, J lost 0 bases, and 7 bases lay in between. Germline CDR1 and CDR2: SGHDT and YYEEEE. The CDR3 reads CASSFYYSTDTQYF. As DNA, the CDR3 is TGTGCCAGCAGCTTTTACTATAGCACAGATACGCAGTATTTT.

The J gene is TRBJ2-3, the V gene TRBV29-1; perhaps TRBD2 as D (6 bases). V was clipped by 6 bases and J by 2 bases, with 15 bases between them. The germline gives CDR1 SQVTM, CDR2 ANQGSEA. CDR3 length equals 14 residues. This CDR3 reads CSVGWGESTDTQYF. Written as DNA, the CDR3 is TGCAGCGTAGGATGGGGGGAATCCACAGATACGCAGTATTTT.

Here the CDR3 DNA reads TGCGCCAGCAGCCAAGGGGCGGGAGGGATCCAAGAGACCCAGTACTTC. This codes for CASSQGAGGIQETQYF. This sequence joins TRBV4-1 and TRBJ2-5, with TRBD2 matching over 9 bases. This CDR3 comprises 16 residues. J gave up 1 base and V 1 base, and 4 bases lay outside the gene matches. Germline CDR1 is MGHRA and CDR2 is YSYEKL.

The chain is built from TRBV19 and TRBJ2-1; D gene uncertain. Trimming took off 4 bases at V and 4 bases at J, with 2 bases between the two ends. CDR3 size: 11 residues. Germline values: CDR1 LNHDA, CDR2 SQIVND (reference sequence). The CDR3 loop reads CASSRYNEQFF. In DNA, the CDR3 is TGTGCCAGTAGTAGATACAATGAGCAGTTCTTC. Together with reference TRBV19 and TRBJ2-1, the CDR3 gives the full variable domain: DGGITQSPKYLFRKEGQNVTLSCEQNLNHDAMYWYRQDPGQGLRLIYYSQIVNDFQKGDIAEGYSVSREKKESFPLTVTSAQKNPTAFYLCASSRYNEQFFGPGTRLTVL.

The genes are TRBV6-1 and TRBJ2-5; 10 nucleotides line up with TRBD2. This CDR3 comprises 18 residues. CDR1 MNHNS and CDR2 SASEGT come from the germline V gene. Unmatched junction bases numbered 9, after V lost 0 bases and J lost 2 bases. The CDR3: CASSEAAGSGGYQETQYF. CDR3 DNA: TGTGCCAGCAGTGAAGCGGCGGGTAGCGGGGGGTATCAAGAGACCCAGTACTTC.

This sequence joins TRBV9 and TRBJ1-2; D gene ambiguous. CDR1 is SGDLS, CDR2 YYNGEE, per germline. V lost 5 bases and J 4 bases, leaving 9 bases between the germline ends. The CDR3 spans 12 residues. CDR3 nucleotides: TGTGCCAGCAGACAGAGGCTCTATGGCTACACCTTC. Protein: CASRQRLYGYTF.

The chain employs TRBV7-9 and TRBJ1-1, with D tentatively TRBD1 (5 bases). The CDR3 length is 15 residues. CDR1 and CDR2 (germline): SEHNR, FQNEAQ (reference sequence). V was cut by 1 base and J by 0 bases, with 9 bases left in between. This CDR3 is CASSLDRGLNTEAFF. The CDR3 DNA follows: TGTGCCAGCAGCTTAGATCGGGGCCTGAACACTGAAGCTTTCTTT.

V usage is TRBV4-1 and J usage is TRBJ1-2, with D perhaps TRBD1 (5 bases). The CDR3 length is 16 residues. In germline, CDR1 is MGHRA, CDR2 YSYEKL. V gave up 2 bases and J gave up 0 bases, with 13 bases separating them. The CDR3 DNA is TGCGCCAGCAGCCAATTGTTGACAGATACTAACTATGGCTACACCTTC. Protein: CASSQLLTDTNYGYTF.

The chain has TRBV11-1 and TRBJ2-1, with 7 bases fitting TRBD1. The CDR3 loop spans 15 amino acids. Germline V gene data show CDR1 as SGHAT and CDR2 as FQDESV (reference sequence). V lost 2 bases and J lost 9; bases outside the gene matches: 10. CDR3 sequence (DNA): TGTGCCAGCAGCTTAAGTGGCAGGGGGTCGGTTGAGCAGTTCTTC. Translation gives CASSLSGRGSVEQFF. The variable domain in full, with the rest retrieved from reference TRBV11-1 and TRBJ2-1, is EAEVAQSPRYKITEKSQAVAFWCDPISGHATLYWYRQILGQGPELLVQFQDESVVDDSQLPKDRFSAERLKGVDSTLKIQPAELGDSAMYLCASSLSGRGSVEQFFGPGTRLTVL.

V usage is TRBV6-5 and J usage is TRBJ2-7; D unresolved. In germline, CDR1 is MNHEY, CDR2 SVGAGI. Trimming shortened V by 5 bases and J by 6 bases, and 14 bases separated the two germline ends. The CDR3 has 13 residues. The CDR3: CASSGLGKPEQYF. CDR3 bases: TGTGCCAGCAGTGGGCTAGGGAAGCCCGAGCAGTACTTC.

The chain uses TRBV11-2 and TRBJ1-1; unclear D gene. The V end was cut by 1 base, the J end by 5 bases, with 8 bases between. Germline CDR1 is SGHAT and CDR2 is FQNNGV. CDR3 size: 13 residues. CDR3 protein: CASSLVPGTEAFF. The CDR3 nucleotides are TGTGCCAGCAGCTTAGTACCGGGGACTGAAGCTTTCTTT.

V gene TRBV28 combines with J gene TRBJ2-7, with 7 nucleotides matching TRBD1. This CDR3 is 16 amino acids long. The germline gives CDR1 MDHEN, CDR2 SYDVKM. The ends lost 1 base at V and 3 bases at J; junction bases unmatched: 9. In DNA form, the CDR3 reads TGTGCCAGCAGTTTATCGTTTGGGGGACAGAACTACGAGCAGTACTTC. The encoded protein is CASSLSFGGQNYEQYF.

As concerns this clone: The sample has other DNA sequences that encode this CDR3 too. The chain uses TRBV5-1 and TRBJ2-7; D may match TRBD1 or TRBD2 (5 bases each). Looked up from germline, CDR1 is SGHRS and CDR2 is YFSETQ. Between the trimmed V and J ends, which lost 4 bases and 1 base, there was a span of 12 bases. This CDR3 has 14 amino acids. DNA for the CDR3: TGCGCCAGCAGCCTAGGGGCGGGTTCCTACGAGCAGTACTTC. Its translation is CASSLGAGSYEQYF.

The chain couples TRBV7-9 to TRBJ1-2; 9 nucleotides line up with TRBD1. This CDR3 spans 13 amino acids. In germline, CDR1 is SEHNR, CDR2 FQNEAQ (reference sequence). The trim removed 6 bases at V and 6 bases at J, leaving 5 bases unmatched. CDR3 residues: CASRSDRGNGYTF. The CDR3 DNA reads TGTGCCAGCAGGTCCGACAGGGGGAATGGCTACACCTTC.

The CDR3 region is CASTRTSGRGYEQYF. CDR3 bases: TGTGCCAGCACGCGGACTAGCGGGAGGGGATACGAGCAGTACTTC. The chain has TRBV6-5 and TRBJ2-7; TRBD2 agrees at 15 bases. The CDR3 runs to 15 residues. Germline trimming cut 7 bases from V and 4 bases from J; bases unmatched to any gene: 5. In germline, CDR1 is MNHEY, CDR2 SVGAGI.

The rearrangement joins TRBV11-2 to TRBJ1-2; D possibly corresponds to TRBD1 (5 bases). CDR3 size: 15 residues. CDR1 and CDR2 from the germline V gene are SGHAT and FQNNGV. V was pared by 1 base and J by 4 bases, with 13 bases between. In nucleotides, the CDR3 is TGTGCCAGCAGCTTAGGTCAGGGACCAGGCTATGGCTACACCTTC. This translates into CASSLGQGPGYGYTF.

This chain joins TRBV5-6 and TRBJ2-4; D tentatively reads TRBD1 or TRBD2 (5 bases each). The CDR3 length is 15 residues. V was cut by 4 bases and J by 2 bases, with 13 bases left in between. CDR1 SGHDT and CDR2 YYEEEE come from the germline V gene. The CDR3 nucleotides are TGTGCCAGCAGCAGCACCGGGACCTCCAAAAACATTCAGTACTTC. Translating gives CASSSTGTSKNIQYF.

The J gene is TRBJ2-5, the V gene TRBV7-6; D is possibly TRBD1 (6 bases). Germline CDR1 and CDR2: SGHVS and FNYEAQ. Trimming left V 1 base short and J 6 bases short, with 18 bases between. There are 16 residues in the CDR3. CDR3 sequence reads: CASSLGFLQGRQTQYF. Written as DNA, the CDR3 is TGTGCCAGCAGCTTAGGATTCTTGCAGGGGCGACAGACCCAGTACTTC. The complete variable domain, with remaining parts taken from reference TRBV7-6 and TRBJ2-5, reads GAGVSQSPRYKVTKRGQDVALRCDPISGHVSLYWYRQALGQGPEFLTYFNYEAQQDKSGLPNDRFSAERPEGSISTLTIQRTEQRDSAMYRCASSLGFLQGRQTQYFGPGTRLLVL.

The genes are TRBV28 and TRBJ2-7; D is uncertain. The V and J ends lost 6 bases and 5 bases respectively, with 8 bases between them. This CDR3 spans 11 amino acids. The germline V gene encodes CDR1 MDHEN and CDR2 SYDVKM. The CDR3 DNA is TGTGCCAGCAGGATGGATAACGAGCAGTACTTC. Residues: CASRMDNEQYF.

This rearrangement joins TRBV19 to TRBJ2-1; tentative D call: TRBD1 (6 bases). Germline V gene sequence: CDR1 LNHDA, CDR2 SQIVND (reference sequence). The CDR3 consists of 16 residues. Trimming removed 5 bases at V and 0 bases at J, with 14 bases between. In DNA form, the CDR3 reads TGTGCCAGTAGTTATGATCAGGGGAGCTCCTACAATGAGCAGTTCTTC. Translated: CASSYDQGSSYNEQFF.

The chain couples TRBV7-9 to TRBJ2-1; D is undetermined. Trimming took 5 bases from V and 6 from J, leaving 8 bases between them. Germline CDR1 and CDR2: SEHNR and FQNEAQ (reference sequence). The CDR3 loop spans 12 amino acids. The CDR3 nucleotides read TGTGCCAGCAGCAAAGACATCAATGAGCAGTTCTTC. It specifies CASSKDINEQFF.